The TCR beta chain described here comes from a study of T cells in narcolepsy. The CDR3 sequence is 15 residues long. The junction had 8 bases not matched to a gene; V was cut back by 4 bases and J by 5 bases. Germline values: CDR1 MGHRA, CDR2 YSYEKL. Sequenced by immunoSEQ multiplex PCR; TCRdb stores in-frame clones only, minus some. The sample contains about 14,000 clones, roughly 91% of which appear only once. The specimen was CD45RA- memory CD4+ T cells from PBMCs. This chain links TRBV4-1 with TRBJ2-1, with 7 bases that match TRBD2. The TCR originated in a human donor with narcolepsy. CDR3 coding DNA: TGCGCCAGCAGCCCCCTCAGCGGGATACACAATGAGCAGTTCTTC. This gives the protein CASSPLSGIHNEQFF.